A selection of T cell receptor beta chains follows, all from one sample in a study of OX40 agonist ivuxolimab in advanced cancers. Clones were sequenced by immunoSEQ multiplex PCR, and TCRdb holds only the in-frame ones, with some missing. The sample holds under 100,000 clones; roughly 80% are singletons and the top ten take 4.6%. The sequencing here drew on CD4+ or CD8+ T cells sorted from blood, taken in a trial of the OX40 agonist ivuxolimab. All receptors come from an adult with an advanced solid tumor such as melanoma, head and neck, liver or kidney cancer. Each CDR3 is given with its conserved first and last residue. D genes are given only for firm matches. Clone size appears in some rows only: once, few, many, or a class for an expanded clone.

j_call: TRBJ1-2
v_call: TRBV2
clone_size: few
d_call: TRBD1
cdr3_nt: TGTGCCAGCGGTATTGACAGGGCTCAGGGCTACACCTTC
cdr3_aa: CASGIDRAQGYTF

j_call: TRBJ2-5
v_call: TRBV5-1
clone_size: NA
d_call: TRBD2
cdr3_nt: TGCGCCAGCAGCCGACTATGGACTAGCGGGGGTCAAGAGACCCAGTACTTC
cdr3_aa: CASSRLWTSGGQETQYF

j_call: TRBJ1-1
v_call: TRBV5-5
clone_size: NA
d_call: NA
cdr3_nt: TGTGCCAGCAGCGCCTCAGGGGAGCACACTGAAGCTTTCTTT
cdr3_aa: CASSASGEHTEAFF

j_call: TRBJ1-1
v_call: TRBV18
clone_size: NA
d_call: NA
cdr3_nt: TGTGCCAGCTCACCGAACACGCCGCTGAACACTGAAGCTTTCTTT
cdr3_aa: CASSPNTPLNTEAFF

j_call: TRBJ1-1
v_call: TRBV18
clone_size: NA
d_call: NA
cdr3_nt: TGTGCCAGCTCACCACCCAGGACGGGGGGGCTCAAATATGAACACACTGAAGCTTTCTTT
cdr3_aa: CASSPPRTGGLKYEHTEAFF

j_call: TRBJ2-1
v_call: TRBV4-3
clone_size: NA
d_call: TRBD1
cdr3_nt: TGCGCCAGCAGCCAACACCCCGGGACAGGGGGCAATGAGCAGTTCTTC
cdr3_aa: CASSQHPGTGGNEQFF

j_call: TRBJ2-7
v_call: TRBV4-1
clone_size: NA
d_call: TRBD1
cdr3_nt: TGCGCCAGCAGCCAACATACAGGGGACTACGAGCAGTACTTC
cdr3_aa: CASSQHTGDYEQYF

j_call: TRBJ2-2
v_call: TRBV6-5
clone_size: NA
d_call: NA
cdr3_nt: TGTGCCAGCAGATCCCTGGCGACCGGGGAGCTGTTTTTT
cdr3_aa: CASRSLATGELFF

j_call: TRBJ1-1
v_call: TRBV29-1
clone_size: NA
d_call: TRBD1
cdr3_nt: TGCAGCGTTGCTGTCCAGGGGGGCACTGAAGCTTTCTTT
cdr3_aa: CSVAVQGGTEAFF

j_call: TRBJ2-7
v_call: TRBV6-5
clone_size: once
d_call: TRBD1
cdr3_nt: TGTGCCAGCAGTCGTGGGACAGGCGGGGCCTACGAGCAGTACTTC
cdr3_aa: CASSRGTGGAYEQYF

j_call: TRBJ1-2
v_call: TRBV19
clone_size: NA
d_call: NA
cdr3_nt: TGTGCCAGTACCCGGGCAGGAGGCTATGGCTACACCTTC
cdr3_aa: CASTRAGGYGYTF

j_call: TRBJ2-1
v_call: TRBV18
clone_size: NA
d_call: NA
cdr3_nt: TGTGCCAGCTCCTTTGGGACCCTAGTTAATGAGCAGTTCTTC
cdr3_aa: CASSFGTLVNEQFF

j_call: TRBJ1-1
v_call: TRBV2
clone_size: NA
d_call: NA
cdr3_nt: TGTGCCAGCACAAGGGATAGTGTCACTGAAGCTTTCTTT
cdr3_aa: CASTRDSVTEAFF

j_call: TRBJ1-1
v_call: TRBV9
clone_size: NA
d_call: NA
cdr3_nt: TGTGCCAGCAGCGTAGTGGGGAATGGCGCTGAAGCTTTCTTT
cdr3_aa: CASSVVGNGAEAFF

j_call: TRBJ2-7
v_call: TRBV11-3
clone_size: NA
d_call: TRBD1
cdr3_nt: TGTGCCAGCAGCAGAGGACAGGGGGCTTCAGGCTCCTACGAGCAGTACTTC
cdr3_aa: CASSRGQGASGSYEQYF

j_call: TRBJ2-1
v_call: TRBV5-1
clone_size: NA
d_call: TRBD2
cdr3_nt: TGCGCCAGCAGCTTGTTAGCGGGGGCAAACAATGAGCAGTTCTTC
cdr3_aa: CASSLLAGANNEQFF

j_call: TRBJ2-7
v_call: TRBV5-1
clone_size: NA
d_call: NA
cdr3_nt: TGCGCCAGCAGCTTGTCAGGGGCCTACGAGCAGTACTTC
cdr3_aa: CASSLSGAYEQYF

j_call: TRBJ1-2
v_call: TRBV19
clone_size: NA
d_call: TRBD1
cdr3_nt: TGTGCCAGTAGTACACAGGGGTTCTATGGCTACACCTTC
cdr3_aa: CASSTQGFYGYTF

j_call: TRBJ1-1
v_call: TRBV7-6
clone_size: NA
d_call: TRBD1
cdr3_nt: TGTGCCAGCAGCGCCGGACAGGGAAACACTGAAGCTTTCTTT
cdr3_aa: CASSAGQGNTEAFF

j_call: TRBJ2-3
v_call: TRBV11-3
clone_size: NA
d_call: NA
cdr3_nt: TGTGCCAGCAGCTCTTCGGGAGATACGCAGTATTTT
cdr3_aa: CASSSSGDTQYF

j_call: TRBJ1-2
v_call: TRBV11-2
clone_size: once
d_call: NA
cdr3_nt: TGTGCCAGCAGCTTACTCGGGGGCTATGGCTACACCTTC
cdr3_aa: CASSLLGGYGYTF

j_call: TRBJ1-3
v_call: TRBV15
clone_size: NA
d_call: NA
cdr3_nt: TGTGCCACCAGCGGGGGAGCTGGAAACACCATATATTTT
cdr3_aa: CATSGGAGNTIYF

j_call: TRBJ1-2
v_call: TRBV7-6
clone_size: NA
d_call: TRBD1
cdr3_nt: TGTGCCAGCAGCTCCGGGACAGGAAACTATGGCTACACCTTC
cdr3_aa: CASSSGTGNYGYTF

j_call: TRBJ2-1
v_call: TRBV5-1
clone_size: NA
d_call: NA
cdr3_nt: TGCGCCAGCAGCTTAGACTATTACAATGAGCAGTTCTTC
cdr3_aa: CASSLDYYNEQFF

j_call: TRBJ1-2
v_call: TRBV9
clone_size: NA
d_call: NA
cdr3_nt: TGTGCCAGCAGCGTAGGAAACAGGCCATCCTATGGCTACACCTTC
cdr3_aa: CASSVGNRPSYGYTF

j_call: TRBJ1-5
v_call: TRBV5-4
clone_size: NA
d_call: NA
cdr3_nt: TGTGCCAGCAGCTTTTCTCGACGAGCCCAGCATTTT
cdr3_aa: CASSFSRRAQHF

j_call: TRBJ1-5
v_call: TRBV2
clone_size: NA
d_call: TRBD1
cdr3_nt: TGTGCCAGCAGCGGACAGGGGAATCAGCCCCAGCATTTT
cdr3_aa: CASSGQGNQPQHF

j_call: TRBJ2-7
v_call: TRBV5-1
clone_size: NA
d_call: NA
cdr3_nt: TGCGCCAGCAGCTTGGATAGGGACTACGAGCAGTACTTC
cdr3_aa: CASSLDRDYEQYF

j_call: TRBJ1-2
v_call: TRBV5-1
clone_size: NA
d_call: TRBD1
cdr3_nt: TGCGCCAGCAGCTCGACAGGGCTCCGGGGCTACACCTTC
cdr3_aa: CASSSTGLRGYTF

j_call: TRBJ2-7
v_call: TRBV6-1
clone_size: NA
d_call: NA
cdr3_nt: TGTGCCAGCAGTGAATCGGTGGGGATGGAGCAGTACTTC
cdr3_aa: CASSESVGMEQYF

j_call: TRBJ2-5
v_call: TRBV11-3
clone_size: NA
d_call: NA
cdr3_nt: TGTGCCAGCAGCTTACAAGGGGTCCAAGAGACCCAGTACTTC
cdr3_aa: CASSLQGVQETQYF

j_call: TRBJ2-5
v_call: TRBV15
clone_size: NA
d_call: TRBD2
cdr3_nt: TGTGCCACCAAGGGGAAGCGGGGACTCCAAGAGACCCAGTACTTC
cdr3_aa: CATKGKRGLQETQYF

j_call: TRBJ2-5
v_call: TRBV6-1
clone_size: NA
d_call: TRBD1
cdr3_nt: TGTGCCAGCAGGCAATTGGGACAGATAGAAGAGACCCAGTACTTC
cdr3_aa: CASRQLGQIEETQYF

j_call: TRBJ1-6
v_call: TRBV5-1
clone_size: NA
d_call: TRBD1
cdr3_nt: TGCGCCAGCAGCTCTAGACAGGGGGAATGGGGTTCACCCCTCCACTTT
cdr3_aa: CASSSRQGEWGSPLHF

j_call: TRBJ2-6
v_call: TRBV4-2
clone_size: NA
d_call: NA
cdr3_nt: TGTGCCAGCAGCCAAGATTCCAGGACCGGGGCCAACGTCCTGACTTTC
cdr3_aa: CASSQDSRTGANVLTF

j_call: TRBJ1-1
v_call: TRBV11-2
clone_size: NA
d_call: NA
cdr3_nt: TGTGCCAGCAGCTTACAATTGAACACTGAAGCTTTCTTT
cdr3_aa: CASSLQLNTEAFF

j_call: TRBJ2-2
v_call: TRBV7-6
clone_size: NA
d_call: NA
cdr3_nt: TGTGCCAGCAGCCCCAGTGGGCGGAACACCGGGGAGCTGTTTTTT
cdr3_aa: CASSPSGRNTGELFF

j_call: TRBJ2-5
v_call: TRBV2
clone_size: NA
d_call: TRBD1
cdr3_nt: TGTGCCAGCAGTGAAGGAATAGGGACAGTTGGGACCCAGTACTTC
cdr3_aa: CASSEGIGTVGTQYF

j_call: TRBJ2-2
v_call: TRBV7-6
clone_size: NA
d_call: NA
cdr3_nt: TGTGCCAGCAGCTCCCGTGCCAGGGAATCTAACACCGGGGAGCTGTTTTTT
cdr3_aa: CASSSRARESNTGELFF

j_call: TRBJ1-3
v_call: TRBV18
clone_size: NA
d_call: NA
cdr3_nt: TGTGCCAGCTCACCAGAGGGGTCCGGATACACCATATATTTT
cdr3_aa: CASSPEGSGYTIYF

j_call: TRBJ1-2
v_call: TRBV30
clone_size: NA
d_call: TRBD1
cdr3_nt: TGTGCCTGGAGTGGGACAGGGGGTGGCTACACCTTC
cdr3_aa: CAWSGTGGGYTF

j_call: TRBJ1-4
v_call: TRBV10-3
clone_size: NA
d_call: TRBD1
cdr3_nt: TGTGCCATCAGTGACCGACAGGGGGCTAATGAAAAACTGTTTTTT
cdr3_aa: CAISDRQGANEKLFF

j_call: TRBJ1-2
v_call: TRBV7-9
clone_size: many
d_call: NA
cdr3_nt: TGTGCCAGCAGCCGTGATCAGGCGGCCTATGGCTACACCTTC
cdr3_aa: CASSRDQAAYGYTF

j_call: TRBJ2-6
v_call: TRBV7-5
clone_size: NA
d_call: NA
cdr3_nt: TGTGTCAGAAGCAAGACTAGCGGGATTGGGGCCAACGTCCTGACTTTC
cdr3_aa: CVRSKTSGIGANVLTF

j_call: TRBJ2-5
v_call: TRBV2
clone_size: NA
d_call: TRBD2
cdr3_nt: TGTGCCAGCAGCGGCGGGGGGGAACGCCAAGAGACCCAGTACTTC
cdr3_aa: CASSGGGERQETQYF

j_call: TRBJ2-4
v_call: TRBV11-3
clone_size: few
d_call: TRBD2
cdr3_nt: TGTGCCAGCAGCTTAGAACACGGGGGGTCCCGTTTAAAAAACATTCAGTACTTC
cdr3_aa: CASSLEHGGSRLKNIQYF

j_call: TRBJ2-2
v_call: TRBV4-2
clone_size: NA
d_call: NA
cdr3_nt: TGTGCCAGCAGCCAAGTGATGGACAGGGAGCTGTTTTTT
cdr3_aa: CASSQVMDRELFF

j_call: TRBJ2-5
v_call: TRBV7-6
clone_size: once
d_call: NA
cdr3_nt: TGTGCCAGCAGCTTAGAAGGGGGGGCGCGAGAGACCCAGTACTTC
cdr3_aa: CASSLEGGARETQYF

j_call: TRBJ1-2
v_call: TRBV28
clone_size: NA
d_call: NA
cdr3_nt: TGTGCCAGCAGTTTTCGGGGGGCGGATGGCTACACCTTC
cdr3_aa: CASSFRGADGYTF

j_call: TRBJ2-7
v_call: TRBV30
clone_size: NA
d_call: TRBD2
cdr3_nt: TGTGCCTGGAGTGTAGGACTAGCGGGAACCCACGAGCAGTACTTC
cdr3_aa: CAWSVGLAGTHEQYF

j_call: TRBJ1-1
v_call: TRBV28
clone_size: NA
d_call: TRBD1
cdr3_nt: TGTGCCAGCAGTTCGACAGGGTCGAACACTGAAGCTTTCTTT
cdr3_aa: CASSSTGSNTEAFF

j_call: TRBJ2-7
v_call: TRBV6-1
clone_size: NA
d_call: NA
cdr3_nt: TGTGCCAGCACTCCTATGTCGGGCCTCTACTTGGAGTACTTC
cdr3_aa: CASTPMSGLYLEYF